These T cell receptor beta chains were read from a single sample in a study of shared clonotypes between healthy human individuals. Assay used: immunoSEQ multiplex PCR; TCRdb lists only in-frame clones, some missing. The sample consists of about 2.2 million clones, around 95% of them appearing once. The sample taken for sequencing was naive CD8+ T cells from PBMCs. Receptor source: a young man in good health. Some clones in this sample may be carry-over from other donors' samples. Each CDR3 is given with its conserved first and last residue. D genes are given only for firm matches. Not every row has a clone size; where given, it reads once, few, many or a size class.

V gene	D gene	J gene	clone size	CDR3 DNA	CDR3 protein
TRBV29-1	TRBD1	TRBJ1-2	.	TGCAGCGTTTTTGAGGGGGCGTACTATGGCTACACCTTC	CSVFEGAYYGYTF
TRBV9	.	TRBJ1-1	few	TGTGCCAGCAGCCGACTGATGAACACTGAAGCTTTCTTT	CASSRLMNTEAFF
TRBV18	.	TRBJ2-1	.	TGTGCCAGCTCACCGGGGGTATACAATGAGCAGTTCTTC	CASSPGVYNEQFF
TRBV29-1	.	TRBJ2-7	.	TGCAGCGTCCATCAAGGAGCCTACGAGCAGTACTTC	CSVHQGAYEQYF
TRBV28	TRBD2	TRBJ2-7	.	TGTGCCAGCAGTCCCCTCCTGCTAGCGGGAGACACTCTCAAACGGGGGCAGTACTTC	CASSPLLLAGDTLKRGQYF
TRBV16	.	TRBJ1-2	.	TGTGCCAGCAGCCCCTGGGGGGGCCAAGCTAACTATGGCTACACCTTC	CASSPWGGQANYGYTF
TRBV5-1	.	TRBJ1-2	.	TGCGCCAGCAGCTTTGGAGCTCAGGGCTACACCTTC	CASSFGAQGYTF
TRBV11-2	.	TRBJ1-4	.	TGTGCCAGCAGCTTGGGCGCGGGAAATGAAAAACTGTTTTTT	CASSLGAGNEKLFF
TRBV6-5	.	TRBJ1-1	.	TGTGCCAGCAGTTACTCCGACGGGGTCGGGGCTTTCTTT	CASSYSDGVGAFF
TRBV7-6	.	TRBJ2-1	.	TGTGCCAGCAGCTTTGACCGGGACCCCTACAATGAGCAGTTCTTC	CASSFDRDPYNEQFF
TRBV6-5	TRBD2	TRBJ2-7	.	TGTGCCAGCAAGGGACTAGCGGGAGCCTACGAGCAGTACTTC	CASKGLAGAYEQYF
TRBV6-5	.	TRBJ2-3	once	TGTGCCAGCAGTTCACGGACCGACGGCAGGGGCGGTACGCAGTATTTT	CASSSRTDGRGGTQYF
TRBV5-5	.	TRBJ2-1	.	TGTGCCACCATCCGGGGTTTAAGCTCCTACAATGAGCAGTTCTTC	CATIRGLSSYNEQFF
TRBV28	.	TRBJ1-2	.	TGTGCCAGCAGCGGTCCGGTAAAGCACGGTTATGGCTACACCTTC	CASSGPVKHGYGYTF
TRBV5-1	TRBD1	TRBJ2-7	.	TGCGCCAGCAGACGGGACAGGGCCTACGAGCAGTACTTC	CASRRDRAYEQYF